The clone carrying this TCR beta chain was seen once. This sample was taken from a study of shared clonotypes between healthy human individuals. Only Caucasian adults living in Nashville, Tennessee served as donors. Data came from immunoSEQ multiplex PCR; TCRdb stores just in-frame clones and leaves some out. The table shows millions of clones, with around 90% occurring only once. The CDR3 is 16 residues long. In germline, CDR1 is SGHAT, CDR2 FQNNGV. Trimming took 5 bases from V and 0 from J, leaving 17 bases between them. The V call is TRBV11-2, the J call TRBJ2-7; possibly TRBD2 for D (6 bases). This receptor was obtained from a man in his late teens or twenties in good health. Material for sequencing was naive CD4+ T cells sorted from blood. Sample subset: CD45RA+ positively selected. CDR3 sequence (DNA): TGTGCCAGCAGCACGTCCAGCGGGCCCCTCTCCTACGAGCAGTACTTC. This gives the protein CASSTSSGPLSYEQYF.